The 30 T cell receptor beta chains reported below all come from one sample, sequenced in a study of cytomegalovirus exposure and HLA in healthy donors. This table comes from immunoSEQ multiplex PCR, and its TCRdb copy is limited to in-frame clones, with some not included. The sample has around 300,000 clones, approximately 83% seen once. The sample comprised PBMCs. The receptors derive from a woman under 30 in good health and CMV-seronegative.

The chain is built from TRBV6-5 and TRBJ2-7; 7 bases agree with TRBD1. Germline V CDR1 and CDR2: MNHEY, SVGAGI. Trimming cost V 6 bases and J 8 bases; bases outside gene matches: 13. The CDR3 runs 14 residues. CDR3 in DNA: TGTGCCAGCAGCCCGACAGGGAAACCTACGAAGCAGTACTTC. Protein sequence: CASSPTGKPTKQYF.

The genes are TRBV7-3 and TRBJ2-7, with TRBD2 identical over 9 bases. This CDR3 has 14 amino acids. Trimming cost V 2 bases and J 7 bases; bases outside gene matches: 6. Germline V gene data show CDR1 as SGHTA and CDR2 as FQGTGA. DNA of the CDR3: TGTGCCAGCAGCTTAGGACTAGCGTCGGGAGAGCAGTACTTC. This codes for CASSLGLASGEQYF.

This rearrangement joins TRBV5-1 to TRBJ1-2; D not certain. This CDR3 has 13 amino acids. The V end lost 0 bases, the J end lost 4 bases, and 7 bases lay between the germline ends. Germline-derived CDR1 and CDR2 are SGHRS and YFSETQ. Here the CDR3 DNA reads TGCGCCAGCAGCTTGGATACGGGCTATGGCTACACCTTC. It yields the protein CASSLDTGYGYTF.

The genes are TRBV11-1 and TRBJ2-7, with TRBD1 identical over 7 bases. With 1 base clipped from V and 0 bases from J, the junction kept 3 bases outside the gene matches. Germline V CDR1 and CDR2: SGHAT, FQDESV (reference sequence). CDR3 length: 15 amino acids. CDR3 coding DNA: TGTGCCAGCAGCTTAGAGGGACAGACCTCCTACGAGCAGTACTTC. It translates to CASSLEGQTSYEQYF.

The chain recombines TRBV9 with TRBJ2-1, with TRBD2 identical over 13 bases. CDR3 length: 17 residues. V trimming: 4 bases; J trimming: 0 bases; junction bases outside the gene matches: 4. Germline CDR1 is SGDLS and CDR2 is YYNGEE. The CDR3 nucleotides are TGTGCCAGCAGCCCCCGGACTAGCGGGGGCTCCTACAATGAGCAGTTCTTC. It encodes CASSPRTSGGSYNEQFF.

The genes are TRBV6-6 and TRBJ2-6, with 9 bases matching TRBD1. Germline V gene data show CDR1 as MNHNY and CDR2 as SVGAGI (reference sequence). The trim removed 7 bases at V and 0 bases at J, leaving 4 bases unmatched. CDR3 length: 16 amino acids. CDR3 residues: CASTGTGLSGANVLTF. CDR3 DNA: TGTGCCAGCACGGGGACAGGGCTCTCTGGGGCCAACGTCCTGACTTTC.

The chain couples TRBV7-9 to TRBJ2-7; 8 positions agree with TRBD2. CDR3 length: 17 amino acids. The junction had 13 bases not matched to a gene; V was cut back by 4 bases and J by 2 bases. Germline V CDR1 and CDR2: SEHNR, FQNEAQ (reference sequence). This CDR3 reads CASSSPRGREVPYEQYF. CDR3 DNA sequence: TGTGCCAGCAGCTCTCCCCGGGGGCGGGAGGTACCCTACGAGCAGTACTTC.

The rearrangement uses TRBV7-6 and TRBJ2-7; D is perhaps TRBD2 (5 bases). Looked up from germline, CDR1 is SGHVS and CDR2 is FNYEAQ. V shed 1 base and J shed 2 bases, with 6 bases lying between them. CDR3 length: 13 residues. The CDR3 spells CASSLETTYEQYF. The CDR3 coding sequence is TGTGCCAGCAGCTTAGAGACTACCTACGAGCAGTACTTC.

The chain combines TRBV9 with TRBJ1-3; D gene uncertain. From germline, CDR1 is SGDLS and CDR2 YYNGEE. The CDR3 is made up of 15 amino acids. The V gene lost 0 bases and the J gene lost 4 bases, with 11 bases spanning the gap. The DNA of the CDR3 is TGTGCCAGCAGCGTAGCGGGGTCGGCAGGAAACACCATATATTTT. This sequence encodes CASSVAGSAGNTIYF.

The J gene is TRBJ1-2, the V gene TRBV4-1, with D unresolved. Germline V gene sequence: CDR1 MGHRA, CDR2 YSYEKL. CDR3 length: 14 residues. V lost 2 bases and J lost 4, with 11 bases in between. Here the CDR3 reads CASSQNSRLYGYTF. The CDR3 coding sequence is TGCGCCAGCAGCCAAAACTCCAGACTCTATGGCTACACCTTC.

This sequence joins TRBV28 and TRBJ1-2; 8 nucleotides match TRBD1. The length of the CDR3 is 14 residues. Germline loops: CDR1 MDHEN, CDR2 SYDVKM. The V gene end was trimmed by 2 bases and the J gene end by 8 bases; junction bases not matched to a gene: 7. CDR3 in DNA: TGTGCCAGCAGTTTACCTCAGGGGGCGGAAGGCTACACCTTC. Protein: CASSLPQGAEGYTF.

This chain links TRBV29-1 with TRBJ2-7; 7 bases match TRBD1. The CDR3 extends over 17 amino acids. In germline, CDR1 is SQVTM, CDR2 ANQGSEA. V was clipped by 1 base and J by 0 bases; unmatched bases: 12. The CDR3 loop is CSVEGLKGALSSYEQYF. The CDR3 DNA reads TGCAGCGTTGAAGGTCTTAAGGGGGCCCTGAGCTCCTACGAGCAGTACTTC.

This chain connects TRBV5-1 to TRBJ1-1; 10 nucleotides align to TRBD1. The CDR3 consists of 14 residues. Germline assignment: CDR1 SGHRS and CDR2 YFSETQ. V was clipped by 8 bases and J by 4 bases; unmatched bases: 8. The CDR3 protein is CASSTGGRSTEAFF. Here the CDR3 DNA reads TGCGCCAGTTCGACAGGGGGCCGTTCCACTGAAGCTTTCTTT.

This chain uses TRBV20-1 with TRBJ1-2, with D possibly TRBD1 on 5 matching bases. The germline CDR1 and CDR2 sequences are DFQATT and SNEGSKA (reference sequence). V dropped 3 bases and J dropped 6 bases, with 8 bases sitting between them. The CDR3 runs to 11 residues. The DNA of the CDR3 is TGCAGTGCTAGCCGACAGAATGGCTACACCTTC. Translation gives CSASRQNGYTF.

The gene calls are TRBV6-6 and TRBJ2-1; TRBD1 agrees at 8 bases. Germline V lookup: CDR1 MNHNY, CDR2 SVGAGI (reference sequence). With V trimmed by 6 bases and J by 3 bases, 10 bases remained unmatched. CDR3 length equals 16 residues. The CDR3 is CASRQFGTGVYNEQFF. The DNA for the CDR3 is TGTGCCAGCAGACAATTTGGGACAGGTGTCTACAATGAGCAGTTCTTC.

The chain recombines TRBV7-8 with TRBJ2-7; possibly TRBD1 for D (5 bases). V lost 1 base and J lost 5, with 15 bases in between. This CDR3 is built from 15 residues. Germline V gene sequence: CDR1 SGHVS, CDR2 FQNEAQ. The CDR3 loop is CASSLVPEGVNEQYF. The CDR3, as DNA: TGTGCCAGCAGCTTAGTACCTGAAGGGGTTAACGAGCAGTACTTC.

The chain employs TRBV27 and TRBJ2-2; no clear D. V was pared by 7 bases and J by 2 bases, with 17 bases between. CDR1 is MNHEY and CDR2 is SMNVEV in the germline V gene (reference sequence). CDR3 length equals 16 residues. The CDR3 here is CASTLVAFPNTGELFF. The CDR3 region has the DNA TGTGCCAGCACCCTCGTAGCCTTCCCAAACACCGGGGAGCTGTTTTTT.

The rearrangement links TRBV27 to TRBJ1-1, with D perhaps matching TRBD1 (5 bases). The CDR3 length is 12 residues. V lost 6 bases and J lost 1, with 6 bases in between. Germline V gives CDR1 MNHEY, CDR2 SMNVEV (reference sequence). CDR3 amino acids: CASRTENTEAFF. In nucleotides, the CDR3 is TGTGCCAGCAGGACAGAGAACACTGAAGCTTTCTTT.

V and J are TRBV27 and TRBJ2-1, with 11 bases aligning to TRBD1. With 4 bases clipped from V and 1 base from J, the junction kept 3 bases outside the gene matches. The germline V gene has CDR1 MNHEY and CDR2 SMNVEV (reference sequence). This CDR3 is built from 16 residues. The CDR3 spells CASSSRDRGSYNEQFF. The CDR3 DNA is TGTGCCAGCAGTTCCCGGGACAGGGGGTCCTACAATGAGCAGTTCTTC.

The rearrangement links TRBV7-6 to TRBJ2-7; D gene unclear. The CDR3 covers 15 residues. CDR1 is SGHVS, CDR2 FNYEAQ, per germline. With 2 bases removed from V and 0 bases from J, the gap between germline ends came to 11 bases. The CDR3 DNA follows: TGTGCCAGCAGCTTAAAGCCTTTGAGCTCCTACGAGCAGTACTTC. Translated, it gives CASSLKPLSSYEQYF.

The CDR3 is CASSEGQIYGYTF. DNA for the CDR3: TGTGCCAGCAGCGAGGGACAGATTTATGGCTACACCTTC. The chain joins TRBV7-2 to TRBJ1-2, with 7 positions matching TRBD1. In germline, CDR1 is SGHTA, CDR2 FQGNSA. The CDR3 has 13 amino acids. The J segment lost 5 bases and the V segment lost 5 bases, leaving 5 bases of the junction unmatched.

V and J are TRBV9 and TRBJ2-7, with TRBD1 identical over 7 bases. This CDR3 contains 16 residues. CDR1 and CDR2 (germline): SGDLS, YYNGEE. After removal of 0 bases from V and 3 bases from J, the junction contained 9 bases not matched to a gene. CDR3 bases: TGTGCCAGCAGCGTAGCTACCGGGACAGATAACTACGAGCAGTACTTC. Amino acid sequence: CASSVATGTDNYEQYF. Filled out from reference TRBV9 and TRBJ2-7, the complete variable domain reads DSGVTQTPKHLITATGQRVTLRCSPRSGDLSVYWYQQSLDQGLQFLIQYYNGEERAKGNILERFSAQQFPDLHSELNLSSLELGDSALYFCASSVATGTDNYEQYFGPGTRLTVT.

This chain uses TRBV7-8 with TRBJ2-2, with D possibly being TRBD2 (6 bases). Per germline, CDR1 SGHVS and CDR2 FQNEAQ. This CDR3 is 13 amino acids long. The V end was cut by 5 bases, the J end by 6 bases, with 10 bases between. CDR3 nucleotide sequence: TGTGCCAGCAGCCAGGAGGGTCCCGGGGAGCTGTTTTTT. Amino acids: CASSQEGPGELFF.

The chain uses TRBV27 and TRBJ2-7, with 8 positions matching TRBD1. Per germline, CDR1 MNHEY and CDR2 SMNVEV (reference sequence). The CDR3 covers 14 residues. V lost 2 bases, J lost 2 bases, and 2 bases stayed unmatched. CDR3 coding DNA: TGTGCCAGCAGTTTAGGACAGGGTCCCTACGAGCAGTACTTC. It translates to CASSLGQGPYEQYF.

This clone was detected a few times. V is TRBV7-6 and J is TRBJ2-7, with D possibly being TRBD1 (5 bases). Between the trimmed V and J ends, which lost 5 bases and 0 bases, there was a span of 11 bases. Germline CDR1 SGHVS, CDR2 FNYEAQ. The CDR3 has 14 amino acids. The CDR3 DNA follows: TGTGCCAGCAGCCGACAACAGGACTCCTACGAGCAGTACTTC. It encodes CASSRQQDSYEQYF.

The CDR3 spells CASSQDKGHYGYTF. DNA for the CDR3: TGCGCCAGCAGCCAAGACAAGGGGCACTATGGCTACACCTTC. This chain joins TRBV4-3 and TRBJ1-2; TRBD1 is a possible D gene (5 bases). The length of the CDR3 is 14 residues. Germline V CDR1 and CDR2: LGHNA, YSLEER. Trimming removed 0 bases at V and 3 bases at J, with 8 bases between.

This clone came up once. The rearrangement uses TRBV5-1 and TRBJ2-3; D possibly corresponds to TRBD1 (8 bases). Trimming stripped 3 bases from V and 8 bases from J, with 25 bases between. This CDR3 is built from 17 residues. Germline V CDR1 and CDR2: SGHRS, YFSETQ. CDR3 DNA sequence: TGCGCCAGCAGCTCCTCCCCTGGACAGGGAGGGTATGGTACGCAGTATTTT. It yields the protein CASSSSPGQGGYGTQYF.

The chain employs TRBV5-4 and TRBJ1-1, with 7 bases that match TRBD1. CDR3 length equals 13 residues. J gave up 1 base and V 4 bases, and 1 base lay outside the gene matches. Germline CDR1 and CDR2: SGHNT and YYREEE (reference sequence). CDR3 sequence: CASSDRANTEAFF. The DNA of the CDR3 is TGTGCCAGCAGCGACAGGGCGAACACTGAAGCTTTCTTT.

Notes on this clone: This same CDR3 is encoded by further DNA sequences in the sample. The chain couples TRBV4-2 to TRBJ2-3; D uncertain. The CDR3 has 14 residues. CDR1 and CDR2 from the germline V gene are LGHNA and YNFKEQ. Trimming removed 1 base at V and 0 bases at J, with 5 bases between. For the CDR3, the DNA is TGTGCCAGCAGCCAAGGCACTAGCACAGATACGCAGTATTTT. Encoded protein: CASSQGTSTDTQYF.

The chain uses TRBV2 and TRBJ2-1, with D perhaps TRBD2 (6 bases). V gave up 2 bases and J gave up 9 bases, with 20 bases separating them. Germline V gives CDR1 SNHLY, CDR2 FYNNEI. The CDR3 runs to 16 residues. The CDR3 is CASSEIGWDAGGEQFF. In DNA form, the CDR3 reads TGTGCCAGCAGTGAAATAGGCTGGGACGCCGGGGGTGAGCAGTTCTTC. Full variable domain (remainder filled in from reference TRBV2 and TRBJ2-1): EPEVTQTPSHQVTQMGQEVILRCVPISNHLYFYWYRQILGQKVEFLVSFYNNEISEKSEIFDDQFSVERPDGSNFTLKIRSTKLEDSAMYFCASSEIGWDAGGEQFFGPGTRLTVL.